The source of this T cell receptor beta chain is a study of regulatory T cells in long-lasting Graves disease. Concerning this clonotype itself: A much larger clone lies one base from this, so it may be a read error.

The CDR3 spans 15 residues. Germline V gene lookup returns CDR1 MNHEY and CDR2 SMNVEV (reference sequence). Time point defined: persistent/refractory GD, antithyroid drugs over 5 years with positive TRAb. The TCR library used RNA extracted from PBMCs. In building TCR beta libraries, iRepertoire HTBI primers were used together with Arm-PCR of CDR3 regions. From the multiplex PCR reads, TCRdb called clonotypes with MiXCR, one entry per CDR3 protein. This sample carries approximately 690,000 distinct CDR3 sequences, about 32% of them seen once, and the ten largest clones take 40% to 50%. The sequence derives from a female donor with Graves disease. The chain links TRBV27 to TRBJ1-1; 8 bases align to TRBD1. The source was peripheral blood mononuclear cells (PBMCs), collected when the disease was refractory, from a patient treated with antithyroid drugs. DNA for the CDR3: TGTGCCAGCAGTCCAACAGGGGGTGTGAACACTGAAGCTCTCTTT. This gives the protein CASSPTGGVNTEALF.